This TCR beta chain is drawn from a study of shared clonotypes between healthy human individuals. Study as a whole: A few men and a couple of women, aged 18 to 49, were donors.

Clones were sequenced by immunoSEQ multiplex PCR, and TCRdb holds only the in-frame ones, with some missing. Found here are over 2 million clones, under 95% of them singletons; the top ten hold approximately 0.39%. Germline lookup yields CDR1 SGHTA and CDR2 FQGNSA. CDR3 length: 14 amino acids. The junction had 4 bases not matched to a gene; V was cut back by 4 bases and J by 6 bases. The J gene is TRBJ2-1, the V gene TRBV7-2, with 9 nucleotides matching TRBD2. Sample: naive CD4+ T cells from PBMCs. Subset defined: CD45RA+ positively selected. The origin of this receptor is a man in his late teens or twenties in good health. Some clones in this sample may be carry-over from other donors' samples. The chain's CDR3 is CASSSSGIVNEQFF. CDR3 nucleotides: TGTGCCAGCAGCTCTAGCGGGATTGTCAATGAGCAGTTCTTC. Drawing the rest from reference TRBV7-2 and TRBJ2-1, the complete variable domain is GAGVSQSPSNKVTEKGKDVELRCDPISGHTALYWYRQSLGQGLEFLIYFQGNSAPDKSGLPSDRFSAERTGGSVSTLTIQRTQQEDSAVYLCASSSSGIVNEQFFGPGTRLTVL.